This T cell receptor (beta chain) was profiled in a study of blood T cell repertoires in COVID-19. Background on the study: There were acute and convalescent COVID-19 samples, and they came from the United States, Italy and Spain.

This CDR3 spans 13 amino acids. Germline lookup yields CDR1 SQVTM and CDR2 ANQGSEA. The V gene lost 4 bases and the J gene lost 0 bases, with 4 bases spanning the gap. Sequenced by immunoSEQ multiplex PCR; TCRdb stores in-frame clones only, minus some. Of hundreds of thousands of clones listed, approximately 80% are singletons. What was sequenced was peripheral blood. V gene TRBV29-1 combines with J gene TRBJ2-6; D remains unclear. The TCR originated in a woman in her 40s with active or convalescent COVID-19. CDR3 nucleotide sequence: TGCAGCGTTGCGGTCTCTGGGGCCAACGTCCTGACTTTC. As protein: CSVAVSGANVLTF.